Below are 15 T cell receptor beta chains sequenced from a single sample in a study of shared clonotypes between healthy human individuals. Method: immunoSEQ multiplex PCR; TCRdb's copy keeps in-frame clones and lacks some. The repertoire has 490,000 or so clones, 79% of them found once; the top ten carry 9.5% to 15%. The sequenced sample consisted of PBMCs. The receptors derive from a woman in her forties in good health. Some clones in this sample may be carry-over from other donors' samples.

The CDR3, as DNA: TGTGCCAGCAGTCCTGGACTAGCGGGAGGGGTAGATACGCAGTATTTT. Translated, it gives CASSPGLAGGVDTQYF. The chain has TRBV7-2 and TRBJ2-3; the match to TRBD2 covers 15 bases. In germline, CDR1 is SGHTA, CDR2 FQGNSA. With 6 bases clipped from V and 5 bases from J, the junction kept 6 bases outside the gene matches. The CDR3 length is 16 residues.

The rearrangement joins TRBV6-1 to TRBJ2-5; D unclear. Germline values: CDR1 MNHNS, CDR2 SASEGT. The CDR3 consists of 13 residues. The V gene lost 7 bases and the J gene lost 5 bases, with 14 bases spanning the gap. CDR3 protein: CASIRTPVETQYF. CDR3 DNA sequence: TGTGCCAGCATAAGAACCCCGGTGGAGACCCAGTACTTC.

The chain couples TRBV7-9 to TRBJ2-1; 8 nucleotides agree with TRBD2. V shed 5 bases and J 2 bases; nucleotides not matched to a gene: 8. Germline V lookup: CDR1 SEHNR, CDR2 FQNEAQ (reference sequence). The CDR3 contains 16 residues. CDR3 region: CASSPQGLGAYNEQFF. The CDR3, as DNA: TGTGCCAGCAGCCCCCAGGGACTAGGTGCCTACAATGAGCAGTTCTTC.

The genes are TRBV29-1 and TRBJ2-7, with TRBD1 identical over 9 bases. V dropped 1 base and J dropped 2; count of bases not matched to a gene: 9. The germline V gene has CDR1 SQVTM and CDR2 ANQGSEA. The CDR3 totals 16 residues. DNA of the CDR3: TGCAGCGTTGAAGTTTTCTCCGGGACAGGGACCTACGAGCAGTACTTC. Translated, it gives CSVEVFSGTGTYEQYF.

This clone was seen ten or more times. Sequence at one end of the junction differs from germline and may be a read error. This sequence joins TRBV7-7 and TRBJ2-2; 9 bases are shared with TRBD1. The CDR3 length is 16 residues. Germline V gene data show CDR1 as SSHAT and CDR2 as FNYEAQ (reference sequence). CDR3 loop: CASSRTGGDGAGELFF. CDR3 sequence (DNA): TGTGCTAGCAGCCGCACAGGGGGCGATGGTGCCGGGGAGCTGTTTTTT.

The gene calls are TRBV19 and TRBJ1-5, with unresolved D. V lost 8 bases and J 3 bases, leaving 11 bases between the germline ends. Germline CDR1 is LNHDA and CDR2 is SQIVND (reference sequence). The CDR3 length is 13 residues. Here the CDR3 reads CASASSFNQPQHF. CDR3 coding DNA: TGTGCCAGTGCCTCCAGCTTCAATCAGCCCCAGCATTTT.

In its sample, this clone was seen a few times. The V call is TRBV2, the J call TRBJ1-5; the D gene is possibly TRBD1 (5 bases). Trimming pared 3 bases from V and 7 bases from J, leaving 13 bases between. The CDR3 is 14 residues long. Germline V gene sequence: CDR1 SNHLY, CDR2 FYNNEI. The CDR3 nucleotides read TGTGCCAGCAGTGAGCAGGGCGCGGGACAGCCCCAGCATTTT. Translation gives CASSEQGAGQPQHF.

The J gene is TRBJ2-5, the V gene TRBV28, with 7 bases that match TRBD1. Looked up from germline, CDR1 is MDHEN and CDR2 is SYDVKM. There are 16 residues in the CDR3. Trimming cost V 5 bases and J 0 bases; bases outside gene matches: 9. The CDR3: CASSPAGQDNQETQYF. DNA of the CDR3: TGTGCCAGCAGTCCCGCCGGACAGGACAACCAAGAGACCCAGTACTTC.

The V and J genes are TRBV30 and TRBJ1-1; a possible D gene is TRBD1 (5 bases). This CDR3 is built from 13 residues. Deletions cut 0 bases from V and 3 bases from J, with 8 bases between. The germline V gene has CDR1 GTSNPN and CDR2 SVGIG (reference sequence). The CDR3 protein is CAWSVSRDTEAFF. The CDR3 DNA reads TGTGCCTGGAGTGTATCCAGGGACACTGAAGCTTTCTTT.

This clone occurred a few times. The V gene is TRBV19, the J gene TRBJ2-5; no clear D. The CDR3 loop spans 16 amino acids. Trimming left V 3 bases short and J 3 bases short, with 17 bases between. CDR1 and CDR2 from the germline V gene are LNHDA and SQIVND (reference sequence). The CDR3 nucleotides are TGTGCCAGTAGTATGCGAGTGGGTGCAAGGGAAGAGACCCAGTACTTC. Its translation: CASSMRVGAREETQYF.

The chain combines TRBV13 with TRBJ2-5, with TRBD2 matching over 9 bases. The germline CDR1 and CDR2 sequences are PRHDT and FYEKMQ (reference sequence). The V and J ends lost 10 bases and 7 bases, in that order; junction bases with no gene match: 13. The CDR3 contains 14 residues. The CDR3: CATSRGRGGVTQYF. As DNA, the CDR3 is TGTGCCACCTCACGCGGGAGGGGTGGTGTGACCCAGTACTTC.

V is TRBV28 and J is TRBJ2-7, with D unclear. In germline, CDR1 is MDHEN, CDR2 SYDVKM. The CDR3 totals 12 residues. Deletions cut 5 bases from V and 6 bases from J, with 11 bases between. CDR3 region: CASSPDLSEQYF. The CDR3 DNA follows: TGTGCCAGCAGTCCCGACCTTTCCGAGCAGTACTTC.

V usage is TRBV28 and J usage is TRBJ1-1; unclear D gene. V dropped 8 bases and J dropped 1 base, with 14 bases sitting between them. The CDR3 is 14 amino acids. The germline CDR1 and CDR2 sequences are MDHEN and SYDVKM. The CDR3: CASCLIAGNTEAFF. CDR3 coding DNA: TGTGCCAGCTGCTTAATCGCAGGGAACACTGAAGCTTTCTTT.

The V and J genes are TRBV5-4 and TRBJ1-1; D possibly corresponds to TRBD1 (5 bases). V lost 0 bases to trimming and J lost 1 base, with 10 bases between them. The CDR3 contains 15 residues. The germline V gene encodes CDR1 SGHNT and CDR2 YYREEE (reference sequence). As DNA, the CDR3 is TGTGCCAGCAGCTTGGCCCAGGGTGCGAACACTGAAGCTTTCTTT. Protein sequence: CASSLAQGANTEAFF.

This chain links TRBV2 with TRBJ2-7; TRBD1 might be the D (7 bases). The germline V gene has CDR1 SNHLY and CDR2 FYNNEI. The CDR3 has 16 amino acids. With 6 bases removed from V and 4 bases from J, the gap between germline ends came to 22 bases. The CDR3 sequence: CASRGRQGIGTYEQYF. The CDR3 bases are TGTGCCAGCAGGGGTCGACAGGGAATTGGGACTTACGAGCAGTACTTC.